Listed below are T cell receptor beta chains from one sample, sequenced in a study of T cells in Graves' hyperthyroidism and ophthalmopathy. MiXCR was run by TCRdb on the multiplex PCR reads, yielding one entry per CDR3 protein. The table records under 650,000 distinct CDR3 sequences, around 15% of them present only once. Sequencing used blood. The receptors originated from a woman aged 30 to 39 with Graves' hyperthyroidism. CDR3s include the opening cysteine and the closing phenylalanine or tryptophan. The D gene is left open where the match is weak. Where a row states a size, it is once, few, many or the class of an expanded clone; other rows omit it.

abundance	d_gene	j_gene	v_gene	CDR3aa	CDR3nt
NA	NA	TRBJ2-5	TRBV9	CASSVGAGTGVETQYF	TGTGCCAGCAGCGTTGGGGCGGGTACCGGGGTGGAGACCCAGTACTTC
many	TRBD1	TRBJ1-1	TRBV5-1	CASSDDRVFTEAFF	TGCGCCAGCAGCGACGACAGGGTATTCACTGAAGCTTTCTTT
many	TRBD2	TRBJ2-7	TRBV27	CASSRLAGGEYEQYF	TGTGCCAGCAGTCGACTAGCGGGAGGGGAATACGAGCAGTACTTC
few	TRBD1	TRBJ1-5	TRBV6-1	CASRMTGHSNQPQHF	TGTGCCAGCAGAATGACAGGGCATAGCAATCAGCCCCAGCATTTT
NA	NA	TRBJ2-1	TRBV19	CASSMIASIPPYNEQFF	TGTGCCAGTAGTATGATAGCTAGCATCCCCCCCTACAATGAGCAGTTCTTC
NA	NA	TRBJ2-4	TRBV5-1	CASSLVRGLAKNIQYF	TGCGCCAGCAGCTTGGTTCGGGGGCTAGCCAAAAACATTCAGTACTTC
many	NA	TRBJ2-1	TRBV6-2/TRBV6-3	CASSYPLASTMGEQFF	TGTGCCAGCAGTTACCCACTAGCTTCAACAATGGGTGAGCAGTTCTTC
many	TRBD2	TRBJ2-5	TRBV12-5	CASGLVLAGDETQYF	TGTGCTAGTGGTTTGGTACTAGCGGGAGACGAGACCCAGTACTTC
few	NA	TRBJ1-2	TRBV4-2	CASSPQEQSGYGYTF	TGTGCCAGCAGCCCCCAGGAGCAGTCTGGGTATGGCTACACCTTC
many	TRBD2	TRBJ2-1	TRBV20-1	CSARKREGPYNEQFF	TGCAGTGCTAGGAAGCGGGAGGGCCCCTACAATGAGCAGTTCTTC
many	NA	TRBJ1-1	TRBV19	CASNRRGEYTEAFF	TGTGCCAGTAATCGCCGCGGGGAGTACACTGAAGCTTTCTTT
NA	NA	TRBJ2-7	TRBV2	CASSRRPGINEQYF	TGTGCCAGCAGTAGACGTCCAGGTATCAACGAGCAGTACTTC
NA	NA	TRBJ1-1	TRBV28	CASSSYHLNTEAFF	TGTGCCAGCAGTTCGTACCACCTGAACACTGAAGCTTTCTTT
NA	TRBD1	TRBJ1-5	TRBV6-9	CASSYTRPGQGAPNGNQPQHF	TGTGCCAGCAGTTACACCCGACCTGGACAGGGGGCGCCGAACGGCAATCAGCCCCAGCATTTT
NA	NA	TRBJ1-1	TRBV11-2	CASSFGGHEAFF	TGTGCCAGCAGCTTTGGAGGGCATGAAGCTTTCTTT
many	TRBD2	TRBJ2-1	TRBV15	CATGTSGSMDEQFF	TGTGCCACCGGAACTAGCGGGAGTATGGATGAGCAGTTCTTC
many	NA	TRBJ2-3	TRBV11-2	CASSQARASTDTQYF	TGTGCCAGCAGCCAGGCACGAGCTAGCACAGATACGCAGTATTTT
NA	NA	TRBJ2-3	TRBV30	CAWSVTDTQYF	TGTGCCTGGAGTGTTACAGATACGCAGTATTTT
many	NA	TRBJ2-1	TRBV2	CASSEAPSANEQFF	TGTGCCAGCAGTGAAGCGCCCTCCGCAAATGAGCAGTTCTTC
few	NA	TRBJ2-7	TRBV11-2	CASSLEGSSSYEQYF	TGTGCCAGCAGCTTAGAGGGGAGCAGCTCCTACGAGCAGTACTTC
few	NA	TRBJ2-6	TRBV27	CASRLAGTVGSGANVLTF	TGTGCCAGCAGACTAGCCGGGACAGTAGGATCTGGGGCCAACGTCCTGACTTTC
few	TRBD1	TRBJ2-7	TRBV6-5	CASSYGAGTGAGEQYF	TGTGCCAGCAGTTACGGGGCGGGGACAGGGGCTGGGGAGCAGTACTTC
many	TRBD1	TRBJ2-3	TRBV4-3	CASSQGGQGWGTDTQYF	TGCGCCAGCAGCCAAGGCGGACAGGGATGGGGCACAGATACGCAGTATTTT
many	NA	TRBJ2-7	TRBV5-6	CASRPAGGGYEQYF	TGTGCCAGCAGACCAGCAGGAGGGGGCTACGAGCAGTACTTC
many	NA	TRBJ1-5	TRBV30	CAWSVQAGLNQPQHF	TGTGCCTGGAGTGTCCAGGCAGGCCTTAATCAGCCCCAGCATTTT
many	TRBD1	TRBJ2-7	TRBV11-2	CASSLEGGLPYEQYF	TGTGCCAGCAGCTTAGAAGGGGGCCTCCCCTACGAGCAGTACTTC
few	NA	TRBJ2-1	TRBV13	CASSLGEVAQFF	TGTGCCAGCAGCTTAGGCGAGGTCGCCCAGTTCTTC
many	NA	TRBJ2-3	TRBV7-3	CASSLLANTDTQYF	TGTGCCAGCAGCCTACTAGCAAACACAGATACGCAGTATTTT
many	NA	TRBJ2-2	TRBV5-1	CASSFSAGQGTGELFF	TGCGCCAGCAGCTTCTCAGCGGGACAAGGCACCGGGGAGCTGTTTTTT
few	NA	TRBJ2-7	TRBV7-2	CASSLEGANEQYF	TGTGCCAGCAGCTTAGAAGGGGCGAACGAGCAGTACTTC
NA	NA	TRBJ2-7	TRBV6-1	CASTQRERHEQYF	TGTGCCAGCACCCAACGGGAGCGACACGAGCAGTACTTC
NA	TRBD2	TRBJ2-7	TRBV19	CASRGASGSHEQYF	TGTGCCAGTAGGGGGGCTAGCGGGAGCCACGAGCAGTACTTC
NA	NA	TRBJ1-5	TRBV19	CASSITASYSNQPQHF	TGTGCCAGTAGTATTACAGCAAGTTATAGCAATCAGCCCCAGCATTTT
NA	TRBD2	TRBJ2-3	TRBV12-3/TRBV12-4	CASSFEGGPTDTQYF	TGTGCCAGCAGTTTTGAGGGAGGGCCCACAGATACGCAGTATTTT
many	NA	TRBJ1-1	TRBV4-1	CASSQDWVEGGTEAFF	TGCGCCAGCAGCCAAGATTGGGTGGAGGGCGGCACTGAAGCTTTCTTT
few	NA	TRBJ2-7	TRBV5-1	CASSLGTELYEQYF	TGCGCCAGCAGCTTGGGGACGGAACTCTACGAGCAGTACTTC
many	NA	TRBJ1-1	TRBV18	CASSPSINTEAFF	TGTGCCAGCTCACCAAGTATAAACACTGAAGCTTTCTTT
few	TRBD2	TRBJ2-1	TRBV24-1	CATSDPLAGGLSNEQFF	TGTGCCACCAGTGATCCCCTAGCGGGAGGGCTAAGCAATGAGCAGTTCTTC
NA	TRBD2	TRBJ2-3	TRBV9	CASSVGLAGTDTQYF	TGTGCCAGCAGCGTAGGACTAGCGGGGACAGATACGCAGTATTTT